These T cell receptor beta chains were read from a single sample in a study of blood T cell repertoires in COVID-19. Method: immunoSEQ multiplex PCR; TCRdb's copy keeps in-frame clones and lacks some. Among roughly 300,000 clones listed, 85% to 90% were seen once. Sequencing was carried out using PBMCs or T cells enriched from blood (not recorded which). These receptors originate from a woman aged 18 to 35 who had recovered from COVID-19. CDR3s include the opening cysteine and the closing phenylalanine or tryptophan. A D gene is named only where the DNA matches it firmly. Some rows mark clone size as missing; the rest say once, few, many or name a class of expanded clone.

>-|TRBV9|-|TRBJ1-2
TGTGCCAGCAGCCCCCAGCAGGACTTAGGCGGCTACACCTTC
CASSPQQDLGGYTF
>TRBD2|TRBV18|-|TRBJ2-7
TGTGCCAGCTCGACTGGGGGGGGAGACGAGCAGTACTTC
CASSTGGGDEQYF
>TRBD1|TRBV2|-|TRBJ2-6
TGTGCCAGCAGTGGACGGGACAGGGAGAGGGCTGGGGCCAACGTCCTGACTTTC
CASSGRDRERAGANVLTF
>-|TRBV29-1|-|TRBJ1-2
TGCAGCGTGGGCGGTTCGTCTAACTATGGCTACACCTTC
CSVGGSSNYGYTF
>TRBD1|TRBV19|-|TRBJ2-7
TGTGCCAGTAGTATCTACGCCGGGACAGACCTCGAGCAGTACTTC
CASSIYAGTDLEQYF
>TRBD2|TRBV7-8|-|TRBJ2-5
TGTGCCAGCAGCCCCGACAGCGGGGCCCAGTACTTC
CASSPDSGAQYF
>-|TRBV6-2/TRBV6-3|-|TRBJ2-5
TGTGCCAGCAGTTACAGCGGAGGGACAGAGACCCAGTACTTC
CASSYSGGTETQYF
>-|TRBV5-5|-|TRBJ1-2
TGTGCCAGCAGCTTGGGCCAGGGGGGCTACACCTTC
CASSLGQGGYTF
>TRBD1|TRBV6-5|-|TRBJ2-1
TGTGCCAGCAGTTACGGGGACAGGGCAATCGAGCAGTTCTTC
CASSYGDRAIEQFF
>-|TRBV24-1|-|TRBJ2-3
TGTGCCACCAGGGGGGGGGCGACTGAGAGGAAGTATTTT
CATRGGATERKYF
>-|TRBV28|few|TRBJ1-2
TGTGCCAGCAGTTCACTGTTAGGGGGGGCCGGTAACTATGGCTACACCTTC
CASSSLLGGAGNYGYTF
>TRBD1|TRBV19|many|TRBJ2-1
TGTGCCAGTAGTCCAGGGACAGGGGGCCTCATGGGGGAGCAGTTCTTC
CASSPGTGGLMGEQFF
>-|TRBV7-2|-|TRBJ1-2
TGTGCCAGCAGCTTACCCACAGGGTATGTCGGCTACACCTTC
CASSLPTGYVGYTF
>TRBD1|TRBV23-1|once|TRBJ2-2
TGCGCCAGCAGACACAACGAAGATAAACGACAGGGGGCGCATATCGGGGAGCTGTTTTTT
CASRHNEDKRQGAHIGELFF
>TRBD1|TRBV7-9|-|TRBJ1-2
TGTGCCAGCAGCTTAGACAGGGGGAAAAGCGGCTACACCTTC
CASSLDRGKSGYTF
>-|TRBV5-8|once|TRBJ2-3
TGTGCCAGCAGCCCCCTTTTACACACAGATACGCAGTATTTT
CASSPLLHTDTQYF
>TRBD1|TRBV5-1|-|TRBJ2-7
TGCGCCAGCAGCTTGGCTTCAATGCAACAGGGGGCGGGTGAGCAGTACTTC
CASSLASMQQGAGEQYF
>TRBD2|TRBV19|-|TRBJ2-3
TGTGCCAGCCGAAGGGTCGGGCTAGCGGGCACAGATACGCAGTATTTT
CASRRVGLAGTDTQYF
>-|TRBV29-1|-|TRBJ2-3
TGCAGCGTTGCGAAACATCGGGACTCCACAGATACGCAGTATTTT
CSVAKHRDSTDTQYF
>-|TRBV4-1|-|TRBJ2-2
TGCGCCAGCAGCCAAGGGTCAGGGTGGTACACCGGGGAGCTGTTTTTT
CASSQGSGWYTGELFF
>-|TRBV19|-|TRBJ1-6
TGTGCCAGTAGTATCCAGGGAGGCGGCGATTCACCCCTCCACTTT
CASSIQGGGDSPLHF
>-|TRBV12-3/TRBV12-4|-|TRBJ2-5
TGTGCCAGCAGGGCCCAAGGGGGAGAGACCCAGTACTTC
CASRAQGGETQYF
>TRBD1|TRBV11-2|-|TRBJ1-1
TGTGCCAGCAGCTTAGGGGACTTGACAGGGGACTACATGAACACTGAAGCTTTCTTT
CASSLGDLTGDYMNTEAFF
>TRBD1|TRBV5-8|-|TRBJ1-2
TGTGCCAGCAGCCCTAGGACAGGGGGCTTCTATGGCTACACCTTC
CASSPRTGGFYGYTF
>-|TRBV4-1|-|TRBJ1-1
TGCGCCAGCAGCAAAGAGCTAGGGAACACTGAAGCTTTCTTT
CASSKELGNTEAFF
>-|TRBV6-5|-|TRBJ2-5
TGTGCCAGCACAGGCCTACCGGAGACCCAGTACTTC
CASTGLPETQYF
>-|TRBV5-1|-|TRBJ1-1
TGCGCCAGCAGTTTAGGAGGGAACACTGAAGCTTTCTTT
CASSLGGNTEAFF
>TRBD2|TRBV7-9|-|TRBJ2-1
TGTGCCAGCAACGGACTAGCGGTAGATTACAATGAGCAGTTCTTC
CASNGLAVDYNEQFF
>TRBD1|TRBV18|-|TRBJ1-1
TGTGCCAGCTCACCATTGACAGGGAAGGGCACTGAAGCTTTCTTT
CASSPLTGKGTEAFF
>TRBD2|TRBV4-1|-|TRBJ2-3
TGCGCCAGCAGCCTACCCTTTAGCGGGAGGGAAACAGATACGCAGTATTTT
CASSLPFSGRETDTQYF
>-|TRBV10-3|-|TRBJ2-3
TGTGCCATCAGTGCGGGGGTGAGGACGGATACGCAGTATTTT
CAISAGVRTDTQYF
>-|TRBV3-1/TRBV3-2|-|TRBJ1-2
TGTGCCAGCAGCCAGGGGACGGGGGCTAACTATGGCTACACCTTC
CASSQGTGANYGYTF
>-|TRBV6-5|-|TRBJ1-4
TGTGCCAGCAGCAGGGACACCACAACTAATGAAAAACTGTTTTTT
CASSRDTTTNEKLFF
>TRBD1|TRBV9|-|TRBJ1-5
TGTGCCAGCAGCGTTGGGACAGGGAGCAATCAGCCCCAGCATTTT
CASSVGTGSNQPQHF
>TRBD1|TRBV6-5|-|TRBJ1-2
TGTGCCAGCAGTTATAGTGAGGGGGCAGGGGGCTACACCTTC
CASSYSEGAGGYTF
>-|TRBV30|-|TRBJ2-1
TGTGCCTGGAGTGTAACGGGTGAAGGTGCGTTCTTC
CAWSVTGEGAFF
>TRBD1|TRBV6-5|-|TRBJ2-5
TGTGCCAGCACCTGGACAGGGCGAGGGGAGACCCAGTACTTC
CASTWTGRGETQYF
>-|TRBV28|-|TRBJ1-1
TGTGCCAGCAGTTTGGGGGGGGTCACTGAAGCTTTCTTT
CASSLGGVTEAFF
>TRBD2|TRBV28|once|TRBJ2-3
TGTGCCAGCAGTTCGGGACTAGCGGGAGTAACAGATACGCAGTATTTT
CASSSGLAGVTDTQYF
>-|TRBV15|-|TRBJ2-1
TGTGCCACCAGCAGGGGGGACACCTCCTACAATGAGCAGTTCTTC
CATSRGDTSYNEQFF